This section outlines one T cell receptor beta chain sequence together with its context. The CDR3 is 12 residues long. Per the germline V gene, CDR1 is SQVTM and CDR2 is ANQGSEA. The junction had 5 bases not matched to a gene; V was cut back by 4 bases and J by 7 bases. Stated time point: before trial treatment. These data belong to a study of low-dose radiotherapy and immunotherapy resistance in tumors. Study context: Intravenous administration to patients comprised nivolumab at 240 mg every two weeks and ipilimumab at 1 mg/kg every six weeks. Daily, from cycle 1 day 1 and for four cycles, patients took oral aspirin 300 mg.

Primers used for first-strand cDNA, a TRAV- and TRBV-specific set, covered both alpha and beta chains. The authors amplified TCRs for about 18 PCR cycles with a constant-region primer and a V-primer adapter. The isolated mRNA underwent amplification through in vitro transcription. One entry per CDR3 protein, called by TCRdb with MiXCR from the reads. Of roughly 36,000 distinct CDR3 sequences in the sample, 31% were seen once. The sequence was collected from a male donor with gallbladder cancer. Sequenced here: PBMCs, sampled before treatment. The rearrangement joins TRBV29-1 to TRBJ1-2; 8 nucleotides match TRBD1. CDR3 DNA sequence: TGCAGCGTTGTGGGACAGGACCTTGGCTACACCTTC. As protein: CSVVGQDLGYTF.